This TCR beta chain stems from a study of shared T cell receptors in the human thymus. TCRdb's copy holds only in-frame clones and misses some; the assay was immunoSEQ multiplex PCR. The sample lists roughly 500,000 clones, 75% to 85% seen once, with 0.01% to 0.015% in the top ten. The same data also contributed to another study, on human thymus T cells. This second study notes: Donation was from healthy Finnish infants who were having corrective surgery that addressed congenital heart defects. In corrective heart surgery, resections were taken, and these provided the thymus tissue. Seemingly biased V and J gene usage marked thymic and blood repertoires. Related research examined unrelated individuals and reported that their thymic repertoires overlapped highly.

The TCR originated in a boy under two years old with a congenital heart defect. The sequenced sample consisted of thymocytes.

CDR3 region: CASSRTSSGGGNEQFF. The CDR3 coding sequence is TGTGCCAGCAGCAGGACCTCTAGCGGAGGGGGCAATGAGCAGTTCTTC. This chain connects TRBV7-8 to TRBJ2-1, with D possibly being TRBD2 (7 bases). This CDR3 spans 16 amino acids. Germline-derived CDR1 and CDR2 are SGHVS and FQNEAQ. Between the trimmed V and J ends, which lost 5 bases and 6 bases, there was a span of 20 bases.